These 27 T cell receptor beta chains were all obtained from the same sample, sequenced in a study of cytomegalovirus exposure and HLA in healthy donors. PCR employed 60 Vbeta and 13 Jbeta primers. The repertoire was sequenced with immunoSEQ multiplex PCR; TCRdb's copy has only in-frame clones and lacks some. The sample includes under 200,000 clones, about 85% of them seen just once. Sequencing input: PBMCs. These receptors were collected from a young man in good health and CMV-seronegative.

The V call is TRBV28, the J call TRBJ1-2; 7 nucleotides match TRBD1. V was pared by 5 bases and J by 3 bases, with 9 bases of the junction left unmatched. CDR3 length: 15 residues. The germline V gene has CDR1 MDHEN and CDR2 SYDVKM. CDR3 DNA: TGTGCCAGCAGTCTGGGGTCACAGGGGCACTATGGCTACACCTTC. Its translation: CASSLGSQGHYGYTF.

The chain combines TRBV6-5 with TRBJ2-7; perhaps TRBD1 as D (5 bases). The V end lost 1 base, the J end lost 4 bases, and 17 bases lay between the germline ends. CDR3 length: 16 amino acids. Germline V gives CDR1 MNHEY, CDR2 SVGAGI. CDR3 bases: TGTGCCAGCAGTTACTTCCAGGGTCCTAACTCTTACGAGCAGTACTTC. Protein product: CASSYFQGPNSYEQYF.

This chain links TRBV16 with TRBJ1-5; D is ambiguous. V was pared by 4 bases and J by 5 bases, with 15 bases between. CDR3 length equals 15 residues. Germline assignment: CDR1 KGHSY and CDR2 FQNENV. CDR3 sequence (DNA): TGTGCCAGCAGCCTCTCCGGGAACCCTGATCAGCCCCAGCATTTT. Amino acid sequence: CASSLSGNPDQPQHF.

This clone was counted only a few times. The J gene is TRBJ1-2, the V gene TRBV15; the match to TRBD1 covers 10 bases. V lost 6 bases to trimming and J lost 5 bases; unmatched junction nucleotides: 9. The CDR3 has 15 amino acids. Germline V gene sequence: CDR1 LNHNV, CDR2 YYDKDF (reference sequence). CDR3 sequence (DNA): TGTGCCACCAGGGTTGACAGGGGGCGTTTGTATGGCTACACCTTC. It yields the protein CATRVDRGRLYGYTF.

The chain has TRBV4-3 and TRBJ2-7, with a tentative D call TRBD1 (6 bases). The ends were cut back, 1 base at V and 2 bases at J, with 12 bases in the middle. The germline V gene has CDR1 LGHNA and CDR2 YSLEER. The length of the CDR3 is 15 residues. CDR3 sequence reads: CASSQAGDLTYEQYF. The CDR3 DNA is TGCGCCAGCAGCCAAGCAGGGGACCTTACCTACGAGCAGTACTTC.

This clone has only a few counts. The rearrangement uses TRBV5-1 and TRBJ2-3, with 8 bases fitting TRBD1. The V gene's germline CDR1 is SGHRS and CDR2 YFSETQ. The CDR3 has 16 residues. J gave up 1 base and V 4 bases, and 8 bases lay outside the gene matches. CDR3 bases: TGCGCCAGCAGCCGAGACAGGGGCGGAGGCACAGATACGCAGTATTTT. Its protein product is CASSRDRGGGTDTQYF.

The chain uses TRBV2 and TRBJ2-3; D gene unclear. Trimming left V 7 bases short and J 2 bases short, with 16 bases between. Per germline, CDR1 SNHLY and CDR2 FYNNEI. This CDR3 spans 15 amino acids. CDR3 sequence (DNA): TGTGCCAGCAAAATAAGTCTCCGGTACACAGATACGCAGTATTTT. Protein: CASKISLRYTDTQYF.

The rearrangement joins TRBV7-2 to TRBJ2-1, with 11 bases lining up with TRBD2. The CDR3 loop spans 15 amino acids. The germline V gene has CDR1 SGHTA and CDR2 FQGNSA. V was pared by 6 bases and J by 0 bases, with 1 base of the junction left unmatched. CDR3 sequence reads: CASSTSGSSYNEQFF. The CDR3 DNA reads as TGTGCCAGCAGTACTAGCGGGAGCTCCTACAATGAGCAGTTCTTC.

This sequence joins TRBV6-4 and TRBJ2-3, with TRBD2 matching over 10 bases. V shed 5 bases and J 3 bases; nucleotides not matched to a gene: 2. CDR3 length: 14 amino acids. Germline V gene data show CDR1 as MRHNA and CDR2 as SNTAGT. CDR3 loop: CASSQAGGTDTQYF. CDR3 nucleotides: TGTGCCAGCAGTCAAGCGGGGGGGACAGATACGCAGTATTTT.

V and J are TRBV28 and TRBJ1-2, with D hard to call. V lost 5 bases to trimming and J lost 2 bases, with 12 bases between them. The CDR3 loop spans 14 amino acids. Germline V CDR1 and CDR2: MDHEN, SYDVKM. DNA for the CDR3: TGTGCCAGCAGTCTGGTGGCAGGAAACTATGGCTACACCTTC. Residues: CASSLVAGNYGYTF.

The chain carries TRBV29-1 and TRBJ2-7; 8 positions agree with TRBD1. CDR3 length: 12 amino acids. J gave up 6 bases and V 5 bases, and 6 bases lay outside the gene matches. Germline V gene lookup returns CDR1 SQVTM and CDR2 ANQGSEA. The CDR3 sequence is CSVRQGAFEQYF. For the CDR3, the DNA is TGCAGCGTTCGGCAGGGGGCCTTCGAGCAGTACTTC.

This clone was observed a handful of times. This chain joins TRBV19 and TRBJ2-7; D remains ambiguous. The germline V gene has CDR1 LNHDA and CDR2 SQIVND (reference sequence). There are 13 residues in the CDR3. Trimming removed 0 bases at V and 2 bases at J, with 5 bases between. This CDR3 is CASSIDAAYEQYF. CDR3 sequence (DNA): TGTGCCAGTAGTATAGACGCAGCCTACGAGCAGTACTTC.

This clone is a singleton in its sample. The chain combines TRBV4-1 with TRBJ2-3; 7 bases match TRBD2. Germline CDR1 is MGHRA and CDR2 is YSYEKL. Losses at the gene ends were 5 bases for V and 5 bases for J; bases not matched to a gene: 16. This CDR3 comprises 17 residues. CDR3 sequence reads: CASSYPLAGVDRDTQYF. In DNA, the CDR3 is TGCGCCAGCAGCTATCCCCTGGCGGGAGTGGATAGAGATACGCAGTATTTT.

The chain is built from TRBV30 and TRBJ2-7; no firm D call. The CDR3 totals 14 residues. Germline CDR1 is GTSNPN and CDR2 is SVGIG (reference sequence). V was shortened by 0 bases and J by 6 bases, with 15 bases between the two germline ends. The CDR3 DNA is TGTGCCTGGAGTGTACGGCTAGTTCTTTCCGAGCAGTACTTC. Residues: CAWSVRLVLSEQYF.

The CDR3 DNA reads TGTGCCAGCAGCGTAGAGGGACAGGGGGCAAGAGAGACCCAGTACTTC. This gives the protein CASSVEGQGARETQYF. The J gene is TRBJ2-5, the V gene TRBV9; 12 bases fit TRBD1. The CDR3 runs 16 residues. The V gene's germline CDR1 is SGDLS and CDR2 YYNGEE. With V trimmed by 0 bases and J by 4 bases, 4 bases remained unmatched.

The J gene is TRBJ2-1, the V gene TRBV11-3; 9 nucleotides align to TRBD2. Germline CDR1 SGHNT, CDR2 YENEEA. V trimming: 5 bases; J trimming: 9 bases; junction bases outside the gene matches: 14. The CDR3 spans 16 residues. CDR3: CASSPWAGGDNGEQFF. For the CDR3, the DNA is TGTGCCAGCAGCCCGTGGGCGGGAGGGGACAACGGTGAGCAGTTCTTC. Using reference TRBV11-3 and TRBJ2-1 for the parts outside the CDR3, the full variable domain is EAGVVQSPRYKIIEKKQPVAFWCNPISGHNTLYWYLQNLGQGPELLIRYENEEAVDDSQLPKDRFSAERLKGVDSTLKIQPAELGDSAVYLCASSPWAGGDNGEQFFGPGTRLTVL.

Here the CDR3 reads CASSLGASGNTIYF. The CDR3 DNA is TGCGCCAGCAGCTTGGGGGCCTCTGGAAACACCATATATTTT. The chain couples TRBV5-1 to TRBJ1-3; D is undetermined. Germline CDR1 and CDR2: SGHRS and YFSETQ. Trimming pared 0 bases from V and 0 bases from J, leaving 4 bases between. The CDR3 sequence is 14 residues long.

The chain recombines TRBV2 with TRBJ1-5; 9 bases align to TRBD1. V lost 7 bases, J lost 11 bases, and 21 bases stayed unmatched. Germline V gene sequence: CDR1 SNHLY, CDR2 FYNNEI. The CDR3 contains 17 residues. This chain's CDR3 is CASTSGTGFHIPQTQHF. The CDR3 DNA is TGTGCCAGCACCTCCGGGACAGGGTTTCACATACCCCAGACCCAGCATTTT.

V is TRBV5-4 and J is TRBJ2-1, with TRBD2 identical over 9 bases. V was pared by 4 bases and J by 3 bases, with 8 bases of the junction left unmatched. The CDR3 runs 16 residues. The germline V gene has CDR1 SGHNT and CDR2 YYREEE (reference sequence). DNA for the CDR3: TGTGCCAGCAGCCGCCCTGCGGGAGGGCGCTACAATGAGCAGTTCTTC. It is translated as CASSRPAGGRYNEQFF. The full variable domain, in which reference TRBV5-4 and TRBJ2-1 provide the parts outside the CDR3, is ETGVTQSPTHLIKTRGQQVTLRCSSQSGHNTVSWYQQALGQGPQFIFQYYREEENGRGNFPPRFSGLQFPNYSSELNVNALELDDSALYLCASSRPAGGRYNEQFFGPGTRLTVL.

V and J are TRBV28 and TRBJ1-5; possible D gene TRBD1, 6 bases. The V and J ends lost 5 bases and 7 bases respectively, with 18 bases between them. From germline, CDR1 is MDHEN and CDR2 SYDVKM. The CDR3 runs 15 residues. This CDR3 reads CASSVTGNGGQPQHF. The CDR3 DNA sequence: TGTGCCAGCAGTGTAACAGGGAACGGCGGACAGCCCCAGCATTTT.

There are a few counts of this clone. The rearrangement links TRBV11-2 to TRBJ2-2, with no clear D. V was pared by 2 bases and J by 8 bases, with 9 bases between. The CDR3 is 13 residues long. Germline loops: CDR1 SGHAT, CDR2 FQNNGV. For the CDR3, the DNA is TGTGCCAGCAGCTTAATCAGGTTGGGGGAGCTGTTTTTT. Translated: CASSLIRLGELFF.

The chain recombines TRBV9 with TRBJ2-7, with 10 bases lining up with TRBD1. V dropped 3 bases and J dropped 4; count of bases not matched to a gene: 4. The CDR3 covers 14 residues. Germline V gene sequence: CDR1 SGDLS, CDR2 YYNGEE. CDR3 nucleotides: TGTGCCAGCAGCGGAGACAGGGGGCCTTACGAGCAGTACTTC. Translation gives CASSGDRGPYEQYF.

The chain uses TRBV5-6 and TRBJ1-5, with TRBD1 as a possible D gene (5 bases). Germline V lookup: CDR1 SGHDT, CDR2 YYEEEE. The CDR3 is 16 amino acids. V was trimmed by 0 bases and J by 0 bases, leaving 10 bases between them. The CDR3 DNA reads TGTGCCAGCAGCTTGGGGGGGGGTGGTAGCAATCAGCCCCAGCATTTT. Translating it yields CASSLGGGGSNQPQHF. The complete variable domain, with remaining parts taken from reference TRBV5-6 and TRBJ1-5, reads DAGVTQSPTHLIKTRGQQVTLRCSPKSGHDTVSWYQQALGQGPQFIFQYYEEEERQRGNFPDRFSGHQFPNYSSELNVNALLLGDSALYLCASSLGGGGSNQPQHFGDGTRLSIL.

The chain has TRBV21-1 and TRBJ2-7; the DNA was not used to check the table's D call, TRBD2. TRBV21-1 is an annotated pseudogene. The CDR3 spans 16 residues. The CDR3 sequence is CASSSIWDSTSYEQYF. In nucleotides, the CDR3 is TGTGCCAGCAGCTCAATCTGGGACTCGACCTCCTACGAGCAGTACTTC.

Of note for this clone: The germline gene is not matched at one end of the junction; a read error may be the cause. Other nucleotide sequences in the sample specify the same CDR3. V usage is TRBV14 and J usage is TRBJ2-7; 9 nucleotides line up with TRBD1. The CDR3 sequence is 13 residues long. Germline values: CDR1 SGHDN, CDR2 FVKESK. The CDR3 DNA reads TGCGCCAGCCGGGACAGGGTTATCGACGAGCAGTACTTC. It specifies CASRDRVIDEQYF. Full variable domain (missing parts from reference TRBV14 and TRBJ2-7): EAGVTQFPSHSVIEKGQTVTLRCDPISGHDNLYWYRRVMGKEIKFLLHFVKESKQDESGMPNNRFLAERTGGTYSTLKVQPAELEDSGVYFCASRDRVIDEQYFGPGTRLTVT.

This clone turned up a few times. The CDR3 DNA reads TGCAGCGCTCTCGGGGGGAGGGGCGAAAGCACAGATACGCAGTATTTT. Amino acid sequence: CSALGGRGESTDTQYF. The chain is built from TRBV29-1 and TRBJ2-3; the match to TRBD2 covers 7 bases. This CDR3 is 16 amino acids long. The V and J ends lost 7 bases and 0 bases, in that order; junction bases with no gene match: 13. Looked up from germline, CDR1 is SQVTM and CDR2 is ANQGSEA.

CDR3 protein: CASRPGTGNTGELFF. The DNA for the CDR3 is TGTGCCAGCAGACCCGGGACTGGGAACACCGGGGAGCTGTTTTTT. The chain recombines TRBV7-9 with TRBJ2-2; possibly TRBD2 for D (6 bases). The CDR3 covers 15 residues. V lost 6 bases and J lost 1, with 12 bases in between. CDR1 and CDR2 from the germline V gene are SEHNR and FQNEAQ (reference sequence).